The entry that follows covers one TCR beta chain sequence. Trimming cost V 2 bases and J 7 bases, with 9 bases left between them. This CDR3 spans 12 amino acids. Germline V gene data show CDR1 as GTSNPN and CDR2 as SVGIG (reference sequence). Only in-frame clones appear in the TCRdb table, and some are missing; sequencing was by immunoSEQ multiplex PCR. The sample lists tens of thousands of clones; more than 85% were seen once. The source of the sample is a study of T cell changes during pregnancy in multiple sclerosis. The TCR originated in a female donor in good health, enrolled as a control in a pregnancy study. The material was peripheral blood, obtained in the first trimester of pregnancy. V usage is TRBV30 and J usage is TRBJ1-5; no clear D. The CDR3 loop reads CAWSNPGQPQHF. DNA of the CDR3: TGTGCCTGGAGTAATCCGGGGCAGCCCCAGCATTTT.